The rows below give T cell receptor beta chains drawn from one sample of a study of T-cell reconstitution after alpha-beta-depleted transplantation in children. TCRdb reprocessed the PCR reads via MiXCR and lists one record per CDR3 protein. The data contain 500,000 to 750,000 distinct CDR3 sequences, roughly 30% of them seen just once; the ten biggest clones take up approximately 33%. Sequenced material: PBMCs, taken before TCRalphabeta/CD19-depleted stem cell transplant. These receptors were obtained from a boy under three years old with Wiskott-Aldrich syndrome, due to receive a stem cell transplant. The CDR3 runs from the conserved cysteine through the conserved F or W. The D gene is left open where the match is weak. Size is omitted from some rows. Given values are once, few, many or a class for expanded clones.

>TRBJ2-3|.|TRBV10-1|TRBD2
TGCGCCAGCAGTACCAGCGGGAAAGGTGAAGATACGCAGTATTTT
CASSTSGKGEDTQYF
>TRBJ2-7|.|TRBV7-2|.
TGTGCCAGCAGCTTAGTATTTCGGGAGCAGTACTTC
CASSLVFREQYF
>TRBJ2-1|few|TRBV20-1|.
TGCAGTGGGAGCTCCTACAATGAGCAGTTCTTC
CSGSSYNEQFF
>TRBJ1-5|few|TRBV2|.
TGTGCCAGCATCGGGGATATCAATCAGCCCCAGCATTTT
CASIGDINQPQHF
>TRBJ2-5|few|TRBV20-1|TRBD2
TGCAGTGCCCCGGGACTAGGGGTCGAGACCCAGTACTTC
CSAPGLGVETQYF
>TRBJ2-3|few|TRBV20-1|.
TGCAGTGCTCCACGTCCCGTTTCGGATACGCAGTATTTT
CSAPRPVSDTQYF
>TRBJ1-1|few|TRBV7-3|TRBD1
TGTGCCAGCAGCCCAACCGGACAGGTCCCTGTGGGAGCTTTCTTT
CASSPTGQVPVGAFF
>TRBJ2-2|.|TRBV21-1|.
TGTGCCAGCCCTAAACGTACTAGCGGAACGAACACCGGGGAGCTGTTTTTT
CASPKRTSGTNTGELFF
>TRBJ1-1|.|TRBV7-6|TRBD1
TGTGCCAGCAGCTTAATTGGGGGACAGGACACTGAAGCTTTCTTT
CASSLIGGQDTEAFF
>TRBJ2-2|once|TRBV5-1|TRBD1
TGCGCCAGCAGCTTGGGGACAGGCTGGAACACCGGGGAGCTGTTTTTT
CASSLGTGWNTGELFF
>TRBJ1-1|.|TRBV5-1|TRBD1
TGCGCCAGCAGCGAGCCCACAGGGGTAAGGACTGAAGCTTTCTTT
CASSEPTGVRTEAFF
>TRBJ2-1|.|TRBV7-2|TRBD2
TGTGCCAGCAGCTTTTTTTCTAGCGGGAGGGCCGCAAATGAGCAGTTCTTC
CASSFFSSGRAANEQFF
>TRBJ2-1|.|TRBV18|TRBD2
TGTGCCAGCTCTCTTACCGGGACTAGCGGGACACATGAGCAGTTCTTC
CASSLTGTSGTHEQFF
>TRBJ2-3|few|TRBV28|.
TGTGCCAGCGGGTTATGGCAGATAGCAGGGGATACGCAGTATTTT
CASGLWQIAGDTQYF
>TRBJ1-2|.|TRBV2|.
TGTGCCAGCAGTGCGTACTGGACAGACTATGGCTACACCTTC
CASSAYWTDYGYTF
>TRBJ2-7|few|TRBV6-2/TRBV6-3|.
TGTGCCAGCAGTTACGCCGCCTCATCGTCCGGTCGGCAGTACTTC
CASSYAASSSGRQYF
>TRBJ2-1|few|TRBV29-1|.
TGCAGCGTTATGACTAGCTACAATGAGCAGTTCTTC
CSVMTSYNEQFF
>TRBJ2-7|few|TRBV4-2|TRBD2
TGTGCCAGCAGCCAAGACGGGACTAGCGGTTTACGCGAGCAGTACTTC
CASSQDGTSGLREQYF
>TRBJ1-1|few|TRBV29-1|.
TGCAGCGTTGAAAGGCACCCGAACACTGAAGCTTTCTTT
CSVERHPNTEAFF
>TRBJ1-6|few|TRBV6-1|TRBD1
TGTGCCAGCCGGTTGGACAGGGGCGAAGGCTCACCCCTCCACTTT
CASRLDRGEGSPLHF
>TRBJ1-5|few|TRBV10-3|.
TGTGCCATCAGTGAGGCCGGGGATAGCAATCAGCCCCAGCATTTT
CAISEAGDSNQPQHF
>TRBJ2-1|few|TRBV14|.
TGTGCCAGCAGCCAAGGGTACCCCGGCCCCCACAATGAGCAGTTCTTC
CASSQGYPGPHNEQFF
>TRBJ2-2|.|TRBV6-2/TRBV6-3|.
TGTGCCAGCAGTTCCCCAGGATGGGCCGGGGAGCTGTTTTTT
CASSSPGWAGELFF
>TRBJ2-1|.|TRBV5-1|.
TGCGCCAGCAGCGAGGGGATAGGCTACAATGAGCAGTTCTTC
CASSEGIGYNEQFF
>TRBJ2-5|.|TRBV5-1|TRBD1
TGCGCCAGCAGCTCCCACGGGACAGCATTTCAAGAGACCCAGTACTTC
CASSSHGTAFQETQYF
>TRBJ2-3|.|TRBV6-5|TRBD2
TGTGCCAGCACCCCAAGCGGGACCATTCGGGATACGCAGTATTTT
CASTPSGTIRDTQYF
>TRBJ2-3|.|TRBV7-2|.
TGTGCCAGCAGAAGGGGATCCACGGGGACAGATACGCAGTATTTT
CASRRGSTGTDTQYF
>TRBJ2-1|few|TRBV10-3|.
TGTGCCATCAGTTACGGGACAAGCTTCTACAATGAGCAGTTCTTC
CAISYGTSFYNEQFF
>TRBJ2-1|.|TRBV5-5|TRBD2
TGTGCCAGCACCTTGCTCCCTAGCGGAGCAAACTACAATGAGCAGTTCTTC
CASTLLPSGANYNEQFF
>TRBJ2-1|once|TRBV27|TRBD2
TGTGCCAGCAGTTTATCGGTGGCTAGCGGGGGCGTCTCGGGGCAGTTCTTC
CASSLSVASGGVSGQFF
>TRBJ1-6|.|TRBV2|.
TGTGCCAGCAGTGAAAGCTCCTATAATTCACCCCTCCACTTT
CASSESSYNSPLHF
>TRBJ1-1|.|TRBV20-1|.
TGCAGTGCTAGGGGGGGAAACACTGAAGCTTTCTTT
CSARGGNTEAFF
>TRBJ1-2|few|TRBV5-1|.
TGCGCCAGCAGCCCGCTGGACACATCTACATGGGGCTACACCTTC
CASSPLDTSTWGYTF
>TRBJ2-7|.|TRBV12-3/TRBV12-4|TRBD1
TGTGCCAGCAGGTACGGACAGGACCCCTACGAGCAGTACTTC
CASRYGQDPYEQYF
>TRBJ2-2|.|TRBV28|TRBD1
TGTGCCAGCAGCATAGGACAGGGTTTCGGGGAGCTGTTTTTT
CASSIGQGFGELFF
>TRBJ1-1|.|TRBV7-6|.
TGTGCCAGCAGCTTAAGGGTTGAGGGGAACACTGAAGCTTTCTTT
CASSLRVEGNTEAFF
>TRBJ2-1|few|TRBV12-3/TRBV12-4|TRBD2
TGTGCCAGCAGTCTCCTAGCGGGAGGCTATGAGCAGTTCTTC
CASSLLAGGYEQFF
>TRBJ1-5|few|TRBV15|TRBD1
TGTGCCACCAGCAGAGATCTTACAGGGGGCCCCCCCGGTAATCAGCCCCAGCATTTT
CATSRDLTGGPPGNQPQHF
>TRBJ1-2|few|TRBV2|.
TGTGCCAGCAGAAGCGGCTACACCTTC
CASRSGYTF
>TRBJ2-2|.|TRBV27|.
TGTGCCAGCGCCCACTGGGACACCGGGGAGCTGTTTTTT
CASAHWDTGELFF
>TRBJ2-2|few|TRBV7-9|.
TGTGCCAGCAGCTCGGACAGCCTCGCGAACACCGGGGAGCTGTTTTTT
CASSSDSLANTGELFF
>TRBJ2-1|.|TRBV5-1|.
TGCGCCAGCAGGGGCCAAAATGAGCAGTTCTTC
CASRGQNEQFF
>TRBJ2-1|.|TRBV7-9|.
TGTGCCAGCAGCTTACTCTCTAGCGCTAACAATGAGCAGTTCTTC
CASSLLSSANNEQFF
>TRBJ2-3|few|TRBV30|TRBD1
TGTGCCTGGAGGTCCGGACAGGGGGCGAGGACGCAGTATTTT
CAWRSGQGARTQYF
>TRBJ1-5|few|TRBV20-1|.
TGCAGTGCTACCGCAGGGGCTCAGCCCCAGCATTTT
CSATAGAQPQHF
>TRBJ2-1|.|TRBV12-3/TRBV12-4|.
TGTGCCAGCAGTCACGACGGAAGAGGGCTCAATGAGCAGTTCTTC
CASSHDGRGLNEQFF
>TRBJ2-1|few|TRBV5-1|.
TGCGCCAGCAGCTTGGACGGGCCGCAGTTCTTC
CASSLDGPQFF
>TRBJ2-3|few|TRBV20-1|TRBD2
TGCAGTGCATGGGGACTAGCGGGAGGGCGAGGTCGAACAGATACGCAGTATTTT
CSAWGLAGGRGRTDTQYF
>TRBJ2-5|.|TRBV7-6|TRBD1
TGTGCCAGCAGCTGGATGGGACAGCAAGAGACCCAGTACTTC
CASSWMGQQETQYF
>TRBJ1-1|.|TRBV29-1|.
TGCAGCGTTGAAGTGGGGGGGGATGAAGCTTTCTTT
CSVEVGGDEAFF
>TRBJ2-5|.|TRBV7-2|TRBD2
TGTGCCAGCAGCTTAGCACGACTAGCGGGAGCGGAGACCCAGTACTTC
CASSLARLAGAETQYF
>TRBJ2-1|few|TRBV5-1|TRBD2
TGCGCCAGCAGCCCCGGGGGGGTCTACAATGAGCAGTTCTTC
CASSPGGVYNEQFF
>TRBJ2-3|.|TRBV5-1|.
TGCGCCAGCAGCTCCCGGCCGGACACAGATACGCAGTATTTT
CASSSRPDTDTQYF
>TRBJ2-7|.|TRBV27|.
TGTGCCAGCAGTCTATGGGCGGGACCCTCCTACGAGCAGTACTTC
CASSLWAGPSYEQYF
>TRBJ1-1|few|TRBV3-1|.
TGTGCCAGCAGCCAAGAACAAAACAGGTGGGCTGAAGCTTTCTTT
CASSQEQNRWAEAFF
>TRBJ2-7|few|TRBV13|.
TGTGCCAGCAGCTTAGGCCAGGGTAGGGGCCTCGAGCAGTACTTC
CASSLGQGRGLEQYF
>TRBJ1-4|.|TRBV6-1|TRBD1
TGTGCCAGCAGTGAATTCGGGACAGTGGATGAAAAACTGTTTTTT
CASSEFGTVDEKLFF
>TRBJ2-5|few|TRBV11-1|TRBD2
TGTGCCAGCAGCTTAGCCGGGACTAGCGGGATTGTTGGGGGGACCCAGTACTTC
CASSLAGTSGIVGGTQYF
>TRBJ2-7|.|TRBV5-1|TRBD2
TGCGCCAGCAGCTTGCTAGCGGGGGGCGTAGGTGAGCAGTACTTC
CASSLLAGGVGEQYF
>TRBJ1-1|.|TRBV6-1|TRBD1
TGTGCCAGCAGTCGACGGACAGGGCTGGGCATGAACACTGAAGCTTTCTTT
CASSRRTGLGMNTEAFF